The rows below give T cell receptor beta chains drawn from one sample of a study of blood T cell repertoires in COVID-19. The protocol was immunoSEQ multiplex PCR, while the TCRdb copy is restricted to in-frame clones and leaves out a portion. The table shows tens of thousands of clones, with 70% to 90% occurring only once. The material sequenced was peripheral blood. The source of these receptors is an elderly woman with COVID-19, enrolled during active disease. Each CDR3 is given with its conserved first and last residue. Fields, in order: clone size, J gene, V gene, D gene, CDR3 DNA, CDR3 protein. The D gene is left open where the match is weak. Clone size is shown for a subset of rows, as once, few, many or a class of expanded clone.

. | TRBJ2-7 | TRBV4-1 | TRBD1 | TGCGCCAGCAGCCAGGCCATGGGACAGATCTACGAGCAGTACTTC | CASSQAMGQIYEQYF
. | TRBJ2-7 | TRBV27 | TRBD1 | TGTGCCAGCAGTTTCCGGGACAGGTCCACCTACGAGCAGTACTTC | CASSFRDRSTYEQYF
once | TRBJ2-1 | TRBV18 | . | TGTGCCAGCTCACCAAAAAACTCTAACGATGAGCAGTTCTTC | CASSPKNSNDEQFF
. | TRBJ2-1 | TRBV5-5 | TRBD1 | TGTGCCAGCAGCTTCCCGCCGCCGGGACAGAACTACAATGAGCAGTTCTTC | CASSFPPPGQNYNEQFF
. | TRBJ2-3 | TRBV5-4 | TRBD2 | TGTGCCAGCAGTCCCACTAGCGCCCGCACAGATACGCAGTATTTT | CASSPTSARTDTQYF
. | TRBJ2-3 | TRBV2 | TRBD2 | TGTGCCAACACGAGGCTAGCGGGAGGAAGGGGGAGGACAGATACGCAGTATTTT | CANTRLAGGRGRTDTQYF
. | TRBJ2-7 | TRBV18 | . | TGTGCCAGCTCACCACCCTCAAAGCGGGCCGGGTACGAGCAGTACTTC | CASSPPSKRAGYEQYF
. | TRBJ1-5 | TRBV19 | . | TGTGCCAGCGAAACAGGGTATCGTCAGCCCCAGCATTTT | CASETGYRQPQHF
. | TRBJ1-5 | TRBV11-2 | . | TGTGCCAGCAGCTTAGCCCGGGAGGGTCAGCCCCAGCATTTT | CASSLAREGQPQHF
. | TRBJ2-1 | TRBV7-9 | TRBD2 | TGTGCCAGCACTCGGGTAGCGGGGACCGTCACCTACAATGAGCAGTTCTTC | CASTRVAGTVTYNEQFF
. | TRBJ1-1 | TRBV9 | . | TGTGCCAGCAGCGTCATCTCCGGGACAGAAGCTTTCTTT | CASSVISGTEAFF
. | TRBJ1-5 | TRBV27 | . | TGTGCCAGCAGTTTATGGGGGCGGACCAATCAGCCCCAGCATTTT | CASSLWGRTNQPQHF
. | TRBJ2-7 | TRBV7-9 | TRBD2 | TGTGCCAGCAGCTCCCTAAGCGGGAGCGGCCCCTACGAGCAGTACTTC | CASSSLSGSGPYEQYF
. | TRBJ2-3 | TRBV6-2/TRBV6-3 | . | TGTGCCAGCAGTCACAGGGGTTTGGAGGGGGGCACAGATACGCAGTATTTT | CASSHRGLEGGTDTQYF
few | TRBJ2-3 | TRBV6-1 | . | TGTGCCAGCAGTGATCCAAGCACAGATACGCAGTATTTT | CASSDPSTDTQYF
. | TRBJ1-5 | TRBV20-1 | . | TGCAGTGCTAGTAGGAGGAATCAGCCCCAGCATTTT | CSASRRNQPQHF
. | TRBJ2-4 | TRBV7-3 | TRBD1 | TGTGCCAGCAGCTTAAATAGACAGGGCATTCAGTACTTC | CASSLNRQGIQYF
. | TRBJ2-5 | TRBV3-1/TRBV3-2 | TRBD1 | TGTGCCAGCAGCCAAACCTCCCAGGGGGCGCCCAGAGAGACCCAGTACTTC | CASSQTSQGAPRETQYF
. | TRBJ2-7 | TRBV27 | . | TGTGCCAGCAGTAGACAGCCCAAAGTAGCCTACGAGCAGTACTTC | CASSRQPKVAYEQYF
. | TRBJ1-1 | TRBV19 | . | TGTGCCAGTAGTATAATAAGACAAGTCCACACTGAAGCTTTCTTT | CASSIIRQVHTEAFF
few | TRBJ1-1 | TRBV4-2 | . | TGTGCCAGCAGCTCTCCGGGACATGACGTCCCTGAAGCTTTCTTT | CASSSPGHDVPEAFF
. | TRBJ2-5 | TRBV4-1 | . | TGCGCCAGCAGCCATCCCTTGAAGCCCCAAGAGACCCAGTACTTC | CASSHPLKPQETQYF